These T cell receptor beta chains were read from a single sample in a study of CD8 T cells in ankylosing spondylitis. TCRdb redid the calling of the 5' RACE reads with MiXCR, one entry per CDR3 protein. The sample contains under 200,000 distinct CDR3 sequences, roughly 13% of which appear only once. Material for sequencing was blood, either unsorted or a sorted T cell fraction (not recorded which). All receptors come from a female donor with ankylosing spondylitis or in good health (not recorded which). The CDR3 runs from the conserved cysteine through the conserved F or W. Size is omitted from some rows. Given values are once, few, many or a class for expanded clones.

v_call: TRBV20-1; j_call: TRBJ2-7; clone_size: many; cdr3_aa: CSANSDSTYEQYF
v_call: TRBV3-1; j_call: TRBJ1-1; clone_size: many; cdr3_aa: CASSQERPGITEAFF
v_call: TRBV9; j_call: TRBJ2-2; clone_size: many; cdr3_aa: CASSVGGGGPNTGELFF
v_call: TRBV7-2; j_call: TRBJ1-3; clone_size: many; cdr3_aa: CASSLVSRSSGNTIYF
v_call: TRBV12-3/TRBV12-4; j_call: TRBJ2-7; clone_size: NA; cdr3_aa: CASSTLAGTRGYEQYF
v_call: TRBV12-3/TRBV12-4; j_call: TRBJ2-1; clone_size: many; cdr3_aa: CASSHGQGVFF
v_call: TRBV4-3; j_call: TRBJ2-7; clone_size: NA; cdr3_aa: CASSQEGFSPEQYF
v_call: TRBV11-2; j_call: TRBJ1-4; clone_size: many; cdr3_aa: CASSLGILGGVRYEKLFF
v_call: TRBV5-1; j_call: TRBJ2-7; clone_size: many; cdr3_aa: CASSFHGTVHRGSYEQYF
v_call: TRBV27; j_call: TRBJ2-1; clone_size: many; cdr3_aa: CASTKNPGTSANEQFF
v_call: TRBV6-1; j_call: TRBJ2-7; clone_size: NA; cdr3_aa: CASIYGLAGTYEQYF
v_call: TRBV5-1; j_call: TRBJ2-5; clone_size: NA; cdr3_aa: CASTGTRQETQYF
v_call: TRBV20-1; j_call: TRBJ2-1; clone_size: few; cdr3_aa: CSADRLAGGMRDEQFF
v_call: TRBV5-1; j_call: TRBJ2-5; clone_size: many; cdr3_aa: CASSPGRGDRGTQYF